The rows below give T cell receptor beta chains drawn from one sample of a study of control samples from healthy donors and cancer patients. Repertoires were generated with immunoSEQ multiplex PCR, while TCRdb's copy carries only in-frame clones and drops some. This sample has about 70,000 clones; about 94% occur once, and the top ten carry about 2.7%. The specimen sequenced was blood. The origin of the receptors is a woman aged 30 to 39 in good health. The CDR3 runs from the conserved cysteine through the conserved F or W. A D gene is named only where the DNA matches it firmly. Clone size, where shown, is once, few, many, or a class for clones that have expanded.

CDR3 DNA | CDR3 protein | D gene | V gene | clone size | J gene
TGTGCCAGCAGCGGCAGGAGCTCTGGAAACACCATATATTTT | CASSGRSSGNTIYF | - | TRBV13 | - | TRBJ1-3
TGCGCCAGCAGCGGTTGGCCGCAACGAGAGGAGACCCAGTACTTC | CASSGWPQREETQYF | - | TRBV5-1 | - | TRBJ2-5
TGTGCCAGCAGGGCGGGCCAGGGCTACGGCTACACCTTC | CASRAGQGYGYTF | - | TRBV27 | - | TRBJ1-2
TGTGCCAGCAGCTTACAAGGAAATCAGCCCCAGCATTTT | CASSLQGNQPQHF | - | TRBV7-8 | - | TRBJ1-5
TGTGCCAGCAGCCGGACACCAAAGGAAAATCTCTTAAAGCCCGGGGAGCTGTTTTTT | CASSRTPKENLLKPGELFF | - | TRBV5-6 | - | TRBJ2-2
TGTGCCAGCAGCAAGACAGGCTACACTGAAGCTTTCTTT | CASSKTGYTEAFF | - | TRBV5-4 | - | TRBJ1-1
TGTGCCACCAGTGATTTGGAAGGGTATGGCTACACCTTC | CATSDLEGYGYTF | - | TRBV24-1 | - | TRBJ1-2
TGTGCCATCAGTGAGTCACACACTGGAATCGGAAACACCATATATTTT | CAISESHTGIGNTIYF | - | TRBV10-3 | - | TRBJ1-3
TGTGCCAGCAGCTTGGTAGCAACTAATGAAAAACTGTTTTTT | CASSLVATNEKLFF | - | TRBV5-5 | - | TRBJ1-4
TGTGCCAGCAGTTACCTGGCCTATAATTCACCCCTCCACTTT | CASSYLAYNSPLHF | - | TRBV6-5 | - | TRBJ1-6
TGTGCCACCAGTGATACGGGACGGTACAATGAGCAGTTCTTC | CATSDTGRYNEQFF | - | TRBV24-1 | few | TRBJ2-1
TGTGCCAGCAGCCTAAGTTACAGGGATGGGGAGACCCAGTACTTC | CASSLSYRDGETQYF | - | TRBV7-9 | few | TRBJ2-5
TGCGCCAGCAGCTTGTCGGCGGGGCACACTGAAGCTTTCTTT | CASSLSAGHTEAFF | - | TRBV5-1 | - | TRBJ1-1
TGCAGTGCTAGTCCCGGGGCCTCAAGCACAGATACGCAGTATTTT | CSASPGASSTDTQYF | - | TRBV20-1 | once | TRBJ2-3
TGTGCCAGCAGCGCGTGGGGCAATCAGCCCCAGCATTTT | CASSAWGNQPQHF | - | TRBV9 | - | TRBJ1-5
TGTGCCAGCAGGCTCGGGGGAGGGGCCTACAATGAGCAGTTCTTC | CASRLGGGAYNEQFF | TRBD2 | TRBV6-5 | - | TRBJ2-1
TGCAGCGTTGAAGATCCACATAGGAGCTCCTACAATGAGCAGTTCTTC | CSVEDPHRSSYNEQFF | - | TRBV29-1 | - | TRBJ2-1
TGTGCCAGCAGTTTCAGGGGGCTAGATACGCAGTATTTT | CASSFRGLDTQYF | TRBD1 | TRBV27 | - | TRBJ2-3
TGTGCCAGCAGTGAAGAGGGCCCGATGAACACTGAAGCTTTCTTT | CASSEEGPMNTEAFF | - | TRBV6-1 | - | TRBJ1-1
TGTGCCAGCAGCCAAGGGGGCAATCAGCCCCAGCATTTT | CASSQGGNQPQHF | - | TRBV14 | - | TRBJ1-5
TGTGCCATCCGAAGTATGGGGGCCGGGGCGGCTTTCTTT | CAIRSMGAGAAFF | - | TRBV6-5 | - | TRBJ1-1
TGTGCCAGCAGCCTCCCCCAGACACGGAGTAGGTTAGTCGGGGAGCTGTTTTTT | CASSLPQTRSRLVGELFF | - | TRBV7-3 | - | TRBJ2-2
TGTGCCAGCAGCCTGAGTAGCACCACAGATACGCAGTATTTT | CASSLSSTTDTQYF | - | TRBV7-2 | - | TRBJ2-3
TGTGCCAGCAGCTCGGACATCACACCGTCACCCCTCCACTTT | CASSSDITPSPLHF | - | TRBV7-2 | - | TRBJ1-6
TGTGCCAGCAGCCAACGGCAGGGAGGGACTGAGCAGTTCTTC | CASSQRQGGTEQFF | TRBD2 | TRBV4-2 | - | TRBJ2-1
TGTGCCAGCAGCTTGGGGACGGTGAACACCGGGGAGCTGTTTTTT | CASSLGTVNTGELFF | - | TRBV7-9 | - | TRBJ2-2
TGCGCCAGCAGAGGCACAATACTAGCAGATACGCAGTATTTT | CASRGTILADTQYF | - | TRBV5-1 | - | TRBJ2-3
TGTGCCTGGAGTGATGGCAGGGCCCGTGGGACCCTCCACTTT | CAWSDGRARGTLHF | - | TRBV30 | - | TRBJ1-6
TGTGCCAGCAGCATCGCATCAGTATTGGGACACTTGAACTATGGCTACACCTTC | CASSIASVLGHLNYGYTF | - | TRBV5-6 | - | TRBJ1-2
TGTGCCAGTAGTATAGGGTGGGATACGCAGTATTTT | CASSIGWDTQYF | - | TRBV19 | - | TRBJ2-3
TGTGCCTGGAGTTCGGACAGGTCGTATGGCAATCAGCCCCAGCATTTT | CAWSSDRSYGNQPQHF | TRBD1 | TRBV30 | - | TRBJ1-5
TGTGCCAGCAGCGTACCGAGGGAGGACTCGAACACCGGGGAGCTGTTTTTT | CASSVPREDSNTGELFF | - | TRBV9 | - | TRBJ2-2
TGTGCCAGCAGCTGGCAGGGGGCAGGGTACGAGCAGTACTTC | CASSWQGAGYEQYF | TRBD1 | TRBV6-5 | - | TRBJ2-7
TGTGCCAGTAGCCAAGACAGGGGTGTGGAAGATACGCAGTATTTT | CASSQDRGVEDTQYF | TRBD1 | TRBV19 | - | TRBJ2-3
TGTGCCAGCAGTGTGGCCGGGACTCCCGCAGAGACCCAGTACTTC | CASSVAGTPAETQYF | - | TRBV2 | - | TRBJ2-5
TGTGCCAGCAGCCAAGATCGAGACAGGGTGACGGGTTCACCCCTCCACTTT | CASSQDRDRVTGSPLHF | TRBD1 | TRBV3-1/TRBV3-2 | - | TRBJ1-6
TGTGCCACCAGCCCTTCTGCAGGGGCCTACAATGAGCAGTTCTTC | CATSPSAGAYNEQFF | - | TRBV15 | - | TRBJ2-1
TGTGCCAGCAGCCAAGATCGACTAGCGGGGGGCACAGATACGCAGTATTTT | CASSQDRLAGGTDTQYF | TRBD2 | TRBV3-1/TRBV3-2 | - | TRBJ2-3
TGTGCCTGGAGTACAGGGGATAATTCACCCCTCCACTTT | CAWSTGDNSPLHF | TRBD1 | TRBV30 | - | TRBJ1-6
TGTGCCAGCAGCTTAGAGGGGTATAGCAATCAGCCCCAGCATTTT | CASSLEGYSNQPQHF | - | TRBV5-6 | - | TRBJ1-5
TGTGCCTGGACTACGCCGGGGGCAACTAATGAAAAACTGTTTTTT | CAWTTPGATNEKLFF | - | TRBV30 | - | TRBJ1-4
TGTGCCAGCAGCTTAGACGGGGTCTCCTACAATGAGCAGTTCTTC | CASSLDGVSYNEQFF | - | TRBV11-2 | - | TRBJ2-1
TGTGCCACCAGCACTTCCGGGACCTGGGGCTACACCTTC | CATSTSGTWGYTF | - | TRBV15 | - | TRBJ1-2
TGTGCCAGCAGTTTGGGGGGGCAGCCCCAGCATTTT | CASSLGGQPQHF | - | TRBV28 | - | TRBJ1-5
TGTGCCAGCAGCCAAGAAACAGTCGGGACAGGGAGATTCTACGAGCAGTACTTC | CASSQETVGTGRFYEQYF | TRBD1 | TRBV3-1/TRBV3-2 | - | TRBJ2-7
TGTGCCAGCAGCGCCCGCTGGGGTCCTCCTAGCAATCAGCCCCAGCATTTT | CASSARWGPPSNQPQHF | - | TRBV9 | - | TRBJ1-5
TGTGCCAGCAGCTTAGCCTTTACAGGGGAGATCAATGAGCAGTTCTTC | CASSLAFTGEINEQFF | TRBD1 | TRBV11-2 | - | TRBJ2-1
TGTGCCAGCAGCTTGACTGACATATATTTT | CASSLTDIYF | - | TRBV5-4 | - | TRBJ1-3
TGCAGTGCTACCGAAGAGACCCAGTACTTC | CSATEETQYF | - | TRBV20-1 | - | TRBJ2-5
TGTGCCAGCAGCCAGGGGGCAGCTCTAAAGTACACCTTC | CASSQGAALKYTF | TRBD1 | TRBV13 | - | TRBJ1-2
TGTGCCAGCAGTGAAACCTCAGGACCCTATGGCTACACCTTC | CASSETSGPYGYTF | - | TRBV6-1 | - | TRBJ1-2
TGTGCCAGCAGTCCGAGTAATTACGGCTACACCTTC | CASSPSNYGYTF | - | TRBV5-6 | once | TRBJ1-2
TGCGCCAGCAGCCCCGGGGGGAATCAGCCCCAGCATTTT | CASSPGGNQPQHF | - | TRBV4-1 | - | TRBJ1-5